This T cell receptor (beta chain) comes out of a study of T cell repertoires in cytomegalovirus infection. Study background: Indications came from public TCR beta signatures; they pointed to CMV infection and to a matching HLA type. Whole-study findings and limits: Adding up the frequency of public TCR beta families identified people who carried CMV plus the relevant HLA. Dominant in the ex vivo response were TCR beta clonotypes restricted by HLA-C and specific for CMV.

A single record per CDR3 protein comes from TCRdb applying MiXCR to the reads. The repertoire holds more than 50,000 distinct CDR3 sequences, with 33% as singletons. Germline values: CDR1 SGHAT, CDR2 FQNNGV. The CDR3 length is 14 residues. V dropped 3 bases and J dropped 8; count of bases not matched to a gene: 5. This clonotype turned up a few times. Its antigen is as yet unknown. The receptor comes from a human donor in good health (CMV status not recorded). Some clones in this sample may be carry-over from other donors' samples. The chain links TRBV11-2 to TRBJ2-4, with TRBD2 matching 9 bases. What was sequenced was PBMCs, sequenced either directly or after in vitro stimulation (not recorded which). DNA of the CDR3: TGTGCCAGCAGCTTGCGGGGGGGTTGGGACATTCAGTACTTC. Encoded protein: CASSLRGGWDIQYF. The full variable domain, with the rest looked up from reference TRBV11-2 and TRBJ2-4, is EAGVAQSPRYKIIEKRQSVAFWCNPISGHATLYWYQQILGQGPKLLIQFQNNGVVDDSQLPKDRFSAERLKGVDSTLKIQPAKLEDSAVYLCASSLRGGWDIQYFGAGTRLSVL.